Below, 16 T cell receptor beta chains from the same sample are listed, as sequenced in a study of CD8+ T cells in alopecia areata. cDNA reverse transcribed from extracted RNA served as the sequencing template. Some clones are missing from TCRdb's copy, which holds only in-frame ones; the method was immunoSEQ multiplex PCR. In the table there are about 150,000 clones, 45% to 60% of which are singletons. Sequenced sample: CD4+ T cells sorted from blood. The origin of the receptors is a human donor with alopecia areata.

J is TRBJ2-7 and V is TRBV6-5; D is unresolved. Trimming stripped 7 bases from V and 9 bases from J, with 19 bases between. Germline assignment: CDR1 MNHEY and CDR2 SVGAGI. CDR3 length: 13 residues. CDR3 sequence reads: CASTPVSGGAQYF. CDR3 DNA sequence: TGTGCCAGCACCCCCGTTAGTGGCGGTGCGCAGTACTTC.

The chain links TRBV2 to TRBJ2-1; TRBD2 might be the D (6 bases). Germline values: CDR1 SNHLY, CDR2 FYNNEI. The CDR3 runs 15 residues. V lost 8 bases, J lost 2 bases, and 16 bases lay in between. This chain's CDR3 is CASGDKRTTYNEQFF. The CDR3 nucleotides are TGTGCCAGCGGAGACAAACGGACTACCTACAATGAGCAGTTCTTC.

The gene calls are TRBV5-1 and TRBJ1-3; 9 bases align to TRBD1. Germline loops: CDR1 SGHRS, CDR2 YFSETQ. The CDR3 is 18 residues long. After removal of 2 bases from V and 0 bases from J, the junction contained 9 bases not matched to a gene. The DNA for the CDR3 is TGCGCCAGCAGCTTCCGGACAGGGGCCCAAGGCTCTGGAAACACCATATATTTT. This translates into CASSFRTGAQGSGNTIYF.

The chain couples TRBV5-1 to TRBJ1-2; 10 bases line up with TRBD1. J lost 8 bases, V lost 2 bases, and 3 bases had no gene match. This CDR3 is built from 13 residues. CDR1 and CDR2 from the germline V gene are SGHRS and YFSETQ. The CDR3 DNA is TGCGCCAGCAGCTTACGGGACAGGGGAGGCTACACCTTC. This gives the protein CASSLRDRGGYTF. The full variable domain, in which reference TRBV5-1 and TRBJ1-2 provide the parts outside the CDR3, is KAGVTQTPRYLIKTRGQQVTLSCSPISGHRSVSWYQQTPGQGLQFLFEYFSETQRNKGNFPGRFSGRQFSNSRSEMNVSTLELGDSALYLCASSLRDRGGYTFGSGTRLTVV.

Of note for this clone: Other DNA sequences in this specimen translate into the identical CDR3. The gene calls are TRBV7-8 and TRBJ2-7; TRBD2 matches at 7 bases. The J segment lost 2 bases and the V segment lost 0 bases, leaving 1 base of the junction unmatched. CDR3 size: 14 residues. The V gene's germline CDR1 is SGHVS and CDR2 FQNEAQ. This CDR3 reads CASSLAGGPYEQYF. The CDR3, as DNA: TGTGCCAGCAGCTTAGCGGGAGGGCCCTACGAGCAGTACTTC.

The CDR3 is CASSFEGTGTGTDTQYF. CDR3 sequence (DNA): TGCGCCAGCAGCTTTGAAGGTACCGGGACTGGCACAGATACGCAGTATTTT. This chain joins TRBV5-1 and TRBJ2-3, with D possibly TRBD2 on 6 matching bases. CDR1 is SGHRS and CDR2 is YFSETQ in the germline V gene. The CDR3 contains 17 residues. V dropped 2 bases and J dropped 1 base, with 17 bases sitting between them.

V is TRBV6-5 and J is TRBJ2-3; no reliable D call. Trimming pared 1 base from V and 2 bases from J, leaving 10 bases between. The CDR3 is 15 residues long. CDR1 is MNHEY and CDR2 is SVGAGI in the germline V gene. The CDR3 sequence is CASSYLAKSTDTQYF. The CDR3 DNA sequence: TGTGCCAGCAGTTACTTGGCCAAGTCCACAGATACGCAGTATTTT.

The chain couples TRBV2 to TRBJ1-1; TRBD1 matches at 8 bases. The germline V gene encodes CDR1 SNHLY and CDR2 FYNNEI. The junction had 10 bases not matched to a gene; V was cut back by 3 bases and J by 7 bases. The CDR3 loop spans 15 amino acids. CDR3 coding DNA: TGTGCCAGCAGTGAGGGGACAGGTACCTATAGTGAAGCTTTCTTT. It translates to CASSEGTGTYSEAFF.

The chain uses TRBV28 and TRBJ2-5, with D perhaps matching TRBD1 (6 bases). Trimming removed 10 bases at V and 9 bases at J, with 12 bases between. Germline-derived CDR1 and CDR2 are MDHEN and SYDVKM. The CDR3 is 10 residues long. Here the CDR3 DNA reads TGTGCCACCGCCGAGGGGGCCCAGTACTTC. Its translation: CATAEGAQYF.

Only a few counts were recorded for this clone. The V gene is TRBV29-1, the J gene TRBJ2-1, with D perhaps matching TRBD1 (5 bases). The CDR3 runs to 15 residues. The germline gives CDR1 SQVTM, CDR2 ANQGSEA. V lost 2 bases and J 1 base, leaving 12 bases between the germline ends. In DNA form, the CDR3 reads TGCAGCGTTGAACCCAGGGTCCAGTCCTACAATGAGCAGTTCTTC. This codes for CSVEPRVQSYNEQFF.

The chain is built from TRBV23-1 and TRBJ2-5; 7 positions agree with TRBD1. TRBV23-1 has ORF status, its function being uncertain. This CDR3 region has 13 residues. J lost 1 base, V lost 7 bases, and 3 bases had no gene match. Here the CDR3 DNA reads TGCGCCAGCAACCGGGACAGCCAAGAGACCCAGTACTTC. Protein sequence: CASNRDSQETQYF.

This clone came up a few times. The chain links TRBV7-2 to TRBJ1-2; D perhaps matches TRBD1 (6 bases). The CDR3 is made up of 14 amino acids. V was pared by 5 bases and J by 6 bases, with 16 bases between. Germline values: CDR1 SGHTA, CDR2 FQGNSA. The CDR3 nucleotides are TGTGCCAGCAGCCCCCGGACAGTCTGGGATGGCTACACCTTC. It specifies CASSPRTVWDGYTF.

The gene calls are TRBV30 and TRBJ2-6; tentative D call: TRBD1 (5 bases). The CDR3 has 13 residues. Germline values: CDR1 GTSNPN, CDR2 SVGIG (reference sequence). Trimming removed 5 bases from V and 0 bases from J, with 5 bases in between. The CDR3 loop is CAWDSSGANVLTF. DNA for the CDR3: TGTGCCTGGGACAGCTCTGGGGCCAACGTCCTGACTTTC. The full variable domain, with the rest looked up from reference TRBV30 and TRBJ2-6, is SQTIHQWPATLVQPVGSPLSLECTVEGTSNPNLYWYRQAAGRGLQLLFYSVGIGQISSEVPQNLSASRPQDRQFILSSKKLLLSDSGFYLCAWDSSGANVLTFGAGSRLTVL.

This clone was detected only a few times. One junction end does not reproduce the germline sequence, and a read error may be involved. The chain couples TRBV7-9 to TRBJ2-3, with 8 bases fitting TRBD2. CDR3 length: 11 amino acids. Per germline, CDR1 SEHNR and CDR2 FQNEAQ (reference sequence). Here the CDR3 DNA reads TGTGCCAGCAGCTTCGCGGGAGGTTTCGCTTTT. It translates to CASSFAGGFAF.

The chain recombines TRBV5-4 with TRBJ2-5; D gene unclear. CDR3 length: 13 amino acids. The V end was cut by 0 bases, the J end by 3 bases, with 6 bases between. Germline values: CDR1 SGHNT, CDR2 YYREEE (reference sequence). CDR3 bases: TGTGCCAGCAGCTTGGTTTCCGAAGAGACCCAGTACTTC. Its protein product is CASSLVSEETQYF.

This clone was seen only a few times. Other DNA variants within this sample encode the same CDR3. The chain employs TRBV28 and TRBJ2-7; the D is unclear. The germline V gene has CDR1 MDHEN and CDR2 SYDVKM. The CDR3 loop spans 11 amino acids. Trimming left V 3 bases short and J 4 bases short, with 4 bases between. For the CDR3, the DNA is TGTGCCAGCAGTTTGGGTTACGAGCAGTACTTC. It translates to CASSLGYEQYF.